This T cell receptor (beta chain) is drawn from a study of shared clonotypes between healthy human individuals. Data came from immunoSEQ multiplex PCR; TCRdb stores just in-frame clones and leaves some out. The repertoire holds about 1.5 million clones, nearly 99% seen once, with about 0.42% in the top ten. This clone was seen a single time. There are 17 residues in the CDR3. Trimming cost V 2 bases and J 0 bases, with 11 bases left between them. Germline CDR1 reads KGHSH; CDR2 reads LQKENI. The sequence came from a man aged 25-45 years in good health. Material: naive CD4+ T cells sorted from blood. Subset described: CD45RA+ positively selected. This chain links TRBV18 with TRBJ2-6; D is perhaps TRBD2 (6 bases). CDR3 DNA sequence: TGTGCCAGCTCACCAGGCCCGGGGGTCTCTGGGGCCAACGTCCTGACTTTC. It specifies CASSPGPGVSGANVLTF.